The T cell receptor (beta chain) under discussion was sequenced for a study of blood T cells in healthy people across ages (dated by TCRdb to between 2015 and 2016). Context from the whole study: Template switching captured roughly one uniquely barcoded TCR beta cDNA molecule per two T cells in model experiments. Using deep sequencing normalized with unique cDNA molecular identifiers, the study measured how TCR beta repertoire diversity changes with age. Four age groups were formed from the donors: young (average approximately 16 years), middle-aged (more than 35), aged (roughly 59) and long-lived (82). To avoid experimental bias, donors of different ages were spread randomly across the sequencing lanes. Two additional independent replicas of 1 million unique cDNA reads from the same blood draw were analyzed for two donors (one aged 18 to 30 and one aged 80 or older). Overall study outcomes, separate from this receptor: Estimates of total diversity from one million sequenced T cells were regarded as lower bounds and underestimates. Bulk unsorted PBMC profiling prevented conclusive comparison of naive and antigen-experienced compartments. Donor CMV infection status was unknown, potentially confounding age-related changes in expanded clonotypes. Observed TCR beta diversity correlated strongly with the percentage of naive T cells measured by flow cytometry. As age increased, observed TCR beta diversity per million T cells dropped in a roughly linear way, and a significant reduction was already evident by age 40. Compared with the aged group, the long-lived group had more naive CD4+ T cells, fewer expanded clones and increased TCR diversity, a pattern suggesting age selection.

Worth noting for this clonotype: Its antigen is not yet known. Base qualities are not recorded, but no much larger clone differs from it by a single base.

The roughly 39 donors, aged about 6 to 95 years, were systemically healthy Caucasian individuals from Russia. Ten milliliters of peripheral blood were drawn from each donor into EDTA-treated Vacutainer tubes. PBMCs were isolated by Ficoll-Paque density-gradient centrifugation, with at least 6 million obtained per sample. Total RNA was extracted from PBMCs with Trizol reagent, with at least 6 micrograms obtained per sample. Naive CD45RAhigh/CD27high T cell percentages were measured by flow cytometry on a PBMC aliquot from every donor. The germline V gene specifies MDHEN as CDR1 and SYDVKM as CDR2. Including cysteine and phenylalanine, the CDR3 has 13 amino acids. The kept DNA is CDR3 alone, 39 bases in frame from the first base. Receptor amplification or capture employed 5' RACE. For sequencing, an Illumina HiSeq 2500 was employed. A second about 6 to 11 cycle PCR used a sample-barcoded 5' primer and a J-beta primer mix. Each TCR beta cDNA molecule received a unique molecular identifier from a template-switch 5' adaptor carrying 12 random nucleotides. Each sample yielded at least 2.5 million CDR3-containing paired-end reads. First-strand cDNA synthesis was performed from all RNA using the Mint cDNA synthesis kit, with priming by a TRBC-specific oligonucleotide. Following uracil-DNA glycosylase treatment, a first 18-cycle PCR with universal primers M1SS and BC2_uni_R was performed on all cDNA. The study's processing was this. Normalization of each sample was performed by random selection of 1 million high-quality reads, each carrying a distinct molecular identifier. Instead of being binned into consensus sequences, reads that shared molecular identifiers were thrown out. CDR3 identification, clonotype clustering and error correction used MiTCR with a Q25 quality threshold and the strictest error-elimination algorithm. A nonparametric unseen species model with Euler transformation was used to estimate lower-bound total TCR beta diversity. TCRdb reprocessing: public reads trimmed at Q25 with fastp, clones called with MiXCR, in-frame beta chains kept. Every distinct CDR3 protein forms one entry, paired with its most common genes and DNA. These V and J calls originate from TCRdb's pipeline instead of the authors' own analysis. The sample data list roughly 730,000 distinct CDR3 sequences, and approximately 60% of these were observed just once. The ten largest clonotypes hold 25% to 30% of the sample.

Here the chain combines TRBV28 and TRBJ2-5, with the D gene uncertain. The J call may not be correct, given that the DNA end is closer to TRBJ2-7. The origin of this receptor is a man in his forties in good health. The sample was blood. In nucleotides, the sequence is TGTGCCAGCGCCATACCGTTAGCCTACGAGCAGTACTTC. The resulting protein is CASAIPLAYEQYF.